The 22 T cell receptor beta chains below come from one sample, sequenced in a study of PD-1 blockade in classical Hodgkin lymphoma. Time point indicated: cycle 4 day 1 (C4D1), after 5 to 7 weeks of nivolumab. All trial patients relapsed after autologous stem cell transplantation. TCRdb's copy holds only in-frame clones and misses some; the assay was immunoSEQ multiplex PCR. There are 28,000 or so clones in the sample; roughly 78% occur only once, and around 15% lies in the top ten. The sequenced sample was peripheral blood mononuclear cells (PBMCs), obtained before the fourth cycle of nivolumab. The receptors derive from a human donor with classical Hodgkin lymphoma.

The table lists this clone with a few counts. Written as DNA, the CDR3 is TGCGCCAGCAGCCCTAGCGGGAGTCCCTACAATGAGCAGTTCTTC. Translation: CASSPSGSPYNEQFF. The chain uses TRBV4-1 and TRBJ2-1, with 10 nucleotides matching TRBD2. The CDR3 is 15 residues long. V lost 4 bases to trimming and J lost 2 bases; unmatched junction nucleotides: 2. Per germline, CDR1 MGHRA and CDR2 YSYEKL.

Written as DNA, the CDR3 is TGTGCCAGTAGTAAGGCGAATCAGCCCCAGCATTTT. This encodes CASSKANQPQHF. This rearrangement joins TRBV19 to TRBJ1-5, with D unresolved. Germline V gene sequence: CDR1 LNHDA, CDR2 SQIVND (reference sequence). CDR3 length equals 12 residues. V shed 4 bases and J shed 4 bases, with 5 bases lying between them.

V gene TRBV5-4 combines with J gene TRBJ2-7; 9 bases align to TRBD2. CDR1 is SGHNT, CDR2 YYREEE, per germline (reference sequence). This CDR3 spans 16 amino acids. The ends lost 3 bases at V and 7 bases at J; junction bases unmatched: 14. The CDR3 sequence: CASSSKTSGTLREQYF. CDR3 nucleotide sequence: TGTGCCAGCAGCTCGAAGACTAGCGGCACACTCAGGGAGCAGTACTTC.

This chain connects TRBV18 to TRBJ1-5, with D possibly being TRBD1 (6 bases). The V and J ends lost 5 bases and 4 bases respectively, with 9 bases between them. The CDR3 is made up of 13 amino acids. Per germline, CDR1 KGHSH and CDR2 LQKENI. CDR3 nucleotides: TGTGCCAGCTCAACCGGGACAAATCAGCCCCAGCATTTT. Protein product: CASSTGTNQPQHF.

V gene TRBV9 combines with J gene TRBJ2-1, with TRBD2 as a possible D gene (6 bases). This CDR3 is built from 15 residues. CDR1 is SGDLS, CDR2 YYNGEE, per germline. V lost 0 bases and J 3 bases, leaving 10 bases between the germline ends. CDR3 region: CASSVGGDLYNEQFF. DNA of the CDR3: TGTGCCAGCAGCGTAGGCGGGGATCTCTACAATGAGCAGTTCTTC.

The rearrangement uses TRBV6-4 and TRBJ2-5; a weak D match, TRBD1 (6 bases). This CDR3 has 13 amino acids. Per germline, CDR1 MRHNA and CDR2 SNTAGT. With 5 bases removed from V and 5 bases from J, the gap between germline ends came to 12 bases. The CDR3 DNA follows: TGTGCCAGCAGTATCAGGGGCGGGGAGACCCAGTACTTC. It is translated as CASSIRGGETQYF.

The V and J genes are TRBV29-1 and TRBJ2-1, with 16 bases matching TRBD2. V gave up 7 bases and J gave up 4 bases; unmatched junction bases: 7. The CDR3 is 16 amino acids. Germline-derived CDR1 and CDR2 are SQVTM and ANQGSEA. As DNA, the CDR3 is TGCAGCGGAGGGACTAGCGGGAGGGCGGGTTACAATGAGCAGTTCTTC. This sequence encodes CSGGTSGRAGYNEQFF.

This rearrangement joins TRBV25-1 to TRBJ1-4; D ambiguous. In germline, CDR1 is MGHDK, CDR2 SYGVNS. This CDR3 region has 15 residues. V was clipped by 4 bases and J by 5 bases, with 14 bases between them. The CDR3 DNA sequence: TGTGCCAGCAGTGGGGTCCTCAATGAGAATGAAAAACTGTTTTTT. Protein: CASSGVLNENEKLFF. Full variable domain (missing parts from reference TRBV25-1 and TRBJ1-4): EADIYQTPRYLVIGTGKKITLECSQTMGHDKMYWYQQDPGMELHLIHYSYGVNSTEKGDLSSESTVSRIRTEHFPLTLESARPSHTSQYLCASSGVLNENEKLFFGSGTQLSVL.

This clone appeared a few times. V is TRBV7-9 and J is TRBJ2-1; D perhaps matches TRBD1 (6 bases). The CDR3 totals 14 residues. CDR1 is SEHNR and CDR2 is FQNEAQ in the germline V gene (reference sequence). The V end was cut by 5 bases, the J end by 3 bases, with 11 bases between. The CDR3 sequence is CASSVGQDYNEQFF. CDR3 sequence (DNA): TGTGCCAGCAGCGTGGGACAAGACTACAATGAGCAGTTCTTC.

The J gene is TRBJ2-1, the V gene TRBV6-1, with D possibly matching TRBD1 (6 bases). The CDR3 contains 12 residues. V was trimmed by 5 bases and J by 12 bases, leaving 14 bases between them. Per the germline V gene, CDR1 is MNHNS and CDR2 is SASEGT. Here the CDR3 reads CASSQTLGGQFF. CDR3 in DNA: TGTGCCAGCAGTCAGACCCTAGGGGGGCAGTTCTTC.

This clone was observed once. The rearrangement uses TRBV4-1 and TRBJ2-5; D perhaps matches TRBD2 (5 bases). The CDR3 extends over 18 amino acids. Trimming shortened V by 0 bases and J by 3 bases, and 20 bases separated the two germline ends. CDR1 is MGHRA, CDR2 YSYEKL, per germline. The CDR3 DNA sequence: TGCGCCAGCAGCCAAGAATTCCAGTGGATAGCGAATAAAGAGACCCAGTACTTC. Its protein product is CASSQEFQWIANKETQYF.

This rearrangement joins TRBV5-1 to TRBJ1-2; no firm D call. The V gene lost 4 bases and the J gene lost 5 bases, with 15 bases spanning the gap. The CDR3 is 14 amino acids. Germline assignment: CDR1 SGHRS and CDR2 YFSETQ. DNA for the CDR3: TGCGCCAGCAGCGAAGCAGCAGGTGGTTATGGCTACACCTTC. Amino acid sequence: CASSEAAGGYGYTF.

By sample share, this clone is medium-sized (0.01 to 0.1%). The chain recombines TRBV6-1 with TRBJ1-3; D gene ambiguous. The V end lost 0 bases, the J end lost 0 bases, and 6 bases lay between the germline ends. Germline CDR1 MNHNS, CDR2 SASEGT. The CDR3 extends over 15 amino acids. The CDR3: CASSEAADSGNTIYF. As DNA, the CDR3 is TGTGCCAGCAGTGAAGCGGCGGACTCTGGAAACACCATATATTTT.

The chain couples TRBV19 to TRBJ2-3; D is possibly TRBD2 (6 bases). The CDR3 sequence is 13 residues long. The germline gives CDR1 LNHDA, CDR2 SQIVND (reference sequence). Trimming removed 8 bases from V and 4 bases from J, with 13 bases in between. The CDR3 sequence is CASSEGVPDTQYF. CDR3 coding DNA: TGTGCCAGTTCGGAGGGAGTCCCAGATACGCAGTATTTT. The variable domain in full, with the rest retrieved from reference TRBV19 and TRBJ2-3, is DGGITQSPKYLFRKEGQNVTLSCEQNLNHDAMYWYRQDPGQGLRLIYYSQIVNDFQKGDIAEGYSVSREKKESFPLTVTSAQKNPTAFYLCASSEGVPDTQYFGPGTRLTVL.

This sequence joins TRBV18 and TRBJ1-1, with 9 bases lining up with TRBD1. Germline CDR1 reads KGHSH; CDR2 reads LQKENI. There are 14 residues in the CDR3. The ends lost 5 bases at V and 4 bases at J; junction bases unmatched: 5. CDR3 bases: TGTGCCAGCTCATCAAACAGGGGGCCCACTGAAGCTTTCTTT. Translating it yields CASSSNRGPTEAFF.

The chain is built from TRBV7-2 and TRBJ2-5, with no clear D. Germline assignment: CDR1 SGHTA and CDR2 FQGNSA. This CDR3 contains 16 residues. Trimming stripped 1 base from V and 4 bases from J, with 16 bases between. The CDR3 DNA reads TGTGCCAGCAGCTTAGGAGAGACTGCCTCCGGAGAGACCCAGTACTTC. It encodes CASSLGETASGETQYF.

This chain uses TRBV13 with TRBJ2-7; 10 bases match TRBD1. The CDR3 consists of 15 residues. Germline V gene lookup returns CDR1 PRHDT and CDR2 FYEKMQ (reference sequence). V shed 6 bases, J shed 5 bases, and the junction held 10 bases outside the gene matches. CDR3 DNA sequence: TGTGCCAGCAGTTCCTCGGGACAGGGGCAGCACGAGCAGTACTTC. Its translation: CASSSSGQGQHEQYF. Combining the CDR3 with reference TRBV13 and TRBJ2-7 gives the whole variable domain AAGVIQSPRHLIKEKRETATLKCYPIPRHDTVYWYQQGPGQDPQFLISFYEKMQSDKGSIPDRFSAQQFSDYHSELNMSSLELGDSALYFCASSSSGQGQHEQYFGPGTRLTVT.

This clone is termed medium-sized. The CDR3 protein is CASSLDSGQLRYGYTF. In DNA form, the CDR3 reads TGTGCCAGCAGCTTAGACTCGGGACAGCTACGGTATGGCTACACCTTC. The rearrangement links TRBV28 to TRBJ1-2, with 7 bases identical to TRBD1. Germline values: CDR1 MDHEN, CDR2 SYDVKM. V lost 6 bases to trimming and J lost 5 bases; unmatched junction nucleotides: 15. The CDR3 runs 16 residues.

This clone was recorded only once. Lacking the conserved final phenylalanine or tryptophan, this CDR3 likely reflects a read error. The rearrangement joins TRBV27 to TRBJ2-7; 9 bases match TRBD2. The CDR3 sequence is 14 residues long. The ends lost 8 bases at V and 3 bases at J; junction bases unmatched: 8. Germline assignment: CDR1 MNHEY and CDR2 SMNVEV (reference sequence). The CDR3 loop is CASRGASGNYEQYL. The DNA for the CDR3 is TGTGCCAGCCGAGGGGCTAGCGGGAACTACGAGCAGTACCTC.

The rearrangement uses TRBV2 and TRBJ2-2; either TRBD1 or TRBD2 may fit D (7 bases each). From germline, CDR1 is SNHLY and CDR2 FYNNEI. Trimming removed 5 bases at V and 3 bases at J, with 13 bases between. The CDR3 totals 15 residues. The CDR3 nucleotides read TGTGCCAGCAGTCAGGGGGGGCTTTACACCGGGGAGCTGTTTTTT. Translating it yields CASSQGGLYTGELFF.

The J gene is TRBJ2-1, the V gene TRBV7-9; the D gene is possibly TRBD2 (5 bases). The CDR3 has 10 residues. CDR1 and CDR2 from the germline V gene are SEHNR and FQNEAQ (reference sequence). Trimming removed 10 bases at V and 9 bases at J, with 10 bases between. DNA of the CDR3: TGTGCCACAGGAGAGGGTGAGCAGTTCTTC. It translates to CATGEGEQFF.

The chain couples TRBV14 to TRBJ2-7; 7 bases map to TRBD1. The V and J ends lost 4 bases and 5 bases, in that order; junction bases with no gene match: 8. Germline CDR1 is SGHDN and CDR2 is FVKESK. The CDR3 contains 14 residues. The CDR3: CASSLGGFRDEQYF. The CDR3 DNA sequence: TGTGCCAGCAGCCTAGGGGGCTTCAGGGACGAGCAGTACTTC.